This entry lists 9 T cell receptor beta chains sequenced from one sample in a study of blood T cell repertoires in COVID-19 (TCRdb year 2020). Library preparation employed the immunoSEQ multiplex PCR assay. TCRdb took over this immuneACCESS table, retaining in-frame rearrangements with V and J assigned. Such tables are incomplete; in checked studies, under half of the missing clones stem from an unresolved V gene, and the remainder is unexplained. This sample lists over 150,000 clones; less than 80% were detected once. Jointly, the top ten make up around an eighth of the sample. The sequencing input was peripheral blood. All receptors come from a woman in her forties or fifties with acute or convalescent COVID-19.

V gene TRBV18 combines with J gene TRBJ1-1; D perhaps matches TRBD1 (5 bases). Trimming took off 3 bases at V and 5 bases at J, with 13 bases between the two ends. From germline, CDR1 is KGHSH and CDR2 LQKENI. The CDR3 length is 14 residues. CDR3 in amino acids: CASSPGRRGTEAFF. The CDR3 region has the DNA TGTGCCAGCTCACCTGGACGGCGGGGGACTGAAGCTTTCTTT.

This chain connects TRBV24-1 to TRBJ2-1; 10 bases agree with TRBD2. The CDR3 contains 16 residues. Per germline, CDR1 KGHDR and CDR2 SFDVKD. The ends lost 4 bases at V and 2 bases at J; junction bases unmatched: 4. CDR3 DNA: TGTGCCACCAGTGACCGCAGCGGGAGGGCCTACAATGAGCAGTTCTTC. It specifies CATSDRSGRAYNEQFF.

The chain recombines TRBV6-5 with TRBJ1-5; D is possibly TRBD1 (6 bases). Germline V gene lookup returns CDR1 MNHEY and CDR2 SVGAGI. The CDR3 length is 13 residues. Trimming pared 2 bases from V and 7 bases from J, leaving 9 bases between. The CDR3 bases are TGTGCCAGCAGTTACAGGGGGGGCCAGCCCCAGCATTTT. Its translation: CASSYRGGQPQHF.

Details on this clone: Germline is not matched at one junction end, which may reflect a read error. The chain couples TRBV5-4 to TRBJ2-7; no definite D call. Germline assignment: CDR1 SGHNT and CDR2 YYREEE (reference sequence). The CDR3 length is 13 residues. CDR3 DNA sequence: TGTGCCAGCAGCCCCTCTTCCTCCGACGAGCAGTACTTC. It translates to CASSPSSSDEQYF.

The CDR3 bases are TGTGCCAGCAGCCTGGAGGAGGGTTTCAATCAGCCCCAGCATTTT. Protein sequence: CASSLEEGFNQPQHF. The chain recombines TRBV7-6 with TRBJ1-5; D unresolved. CDR3 size: 15 residues. The germline V gene encodes CDR1 SGHVS and CDR2 FNYEAQ. Trimming pared 5 bases from V and 3 bases from J, leaving 14 bases between.

CDR3 in DNA: TGTGCCTGGTCGACAGGGACTTATGGCTACACCTTC. Translated, it gives CAWSTGTYGYTF. The rearrangement uses TRBV30 and TRBJ1-2; 7 positions agree with TRBD1. Trimming took 5 bases from V and 5 from J; bases not matched to a gene: 5. The CDR3 contains 12 residues. The germline CDR1 and CDR2 sequences are GTSNPN and SVGIG (reference sequence).

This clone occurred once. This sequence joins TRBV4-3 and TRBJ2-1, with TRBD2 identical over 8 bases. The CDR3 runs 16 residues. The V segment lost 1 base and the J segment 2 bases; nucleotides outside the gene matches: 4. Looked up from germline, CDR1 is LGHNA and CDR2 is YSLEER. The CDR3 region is CASSQAGLATYNEQFF. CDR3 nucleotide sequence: TGCGCCAGCAGCCAAGCCGGACTAGCTACCTACAATGAGCAGTTCTTC.

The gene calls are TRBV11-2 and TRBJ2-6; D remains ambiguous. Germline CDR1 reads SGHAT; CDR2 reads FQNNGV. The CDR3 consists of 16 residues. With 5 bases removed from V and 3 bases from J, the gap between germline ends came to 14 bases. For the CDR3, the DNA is TGTGCCAGCAGCGTCCACCCCAGTTTTGGGGCCAACGTCCTGACTTTC. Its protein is CASSVHPSFGANVLTF.

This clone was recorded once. CDR3 sequence (DNA): TGTGCCAGCAGCAAACCTCTAGCGGGAGGGCCCGGGGATACGCAGTATTTT. Encoded protein: CASSKPLAGGPGDTQYF. V is TRBV27 and J is TRBJ2-3; 12 bases are shared with TRBD2. The germline gives CDR1 MNHEY, CDR2 SMNVEV (reference sequence). CDR3 size: 17 residues. V lost 6 bases, J lost 6 bases, and 13 bases stayed unmatched.